The entry below describes one T cell receptor beta chain. It lacks a known antigen. Within one base of it there is no much larger clone, and no base qualities were kept. This sample was included in a study of T cell responses to AZD1222 COVID-19 vaccine (dated by TCRdb to the early 2020s). Describing the broader study: TCR sequencing was performed for 230 to 250 trial participants, of whom about 210 were given two doses of AZD1222 and about 25 were given two doses of MenACWY control vaccine. Trial participants were enrolled by age into subgroups of 18-55, 56-69 and 70-plus years, and around 150, 29 and 61 TCR-sequenced participants, respectively, were included in these subgroups. Paper-wide results and their limitations: Vaccine-associated CD4 TCRs spanned the whole spike protein, with dominant responses in regions 160-218 and 743-854. In the small 56-69-year group, the increase in depth fell short of significance, most likely because of low power. Epitopes outside the regions mutated in the B.1.351 and B.1.1.7 variants were reportedly recognized by nearly half of the unique spike-specific TCRs. A significant rise in spike-specific TCR breadth and depth was observed after two AZD1222 doses relative to day 0 and relative to MenACWY recipients. Because no day 14 peak-response samples were available, repertoires were characterized only after the peak T cell response. Participants were mostly white British, with more females than males. The authors suggested clonal diversity may have been underestimated. Conclusions about previously exposed vaccinees were limited because only six AZD1222 recipients were SARS-CoV-2 seropositive at baseline.

Reading the germline V gene (reference sequence) gives CDR1 MNHEY and CDR2 SMNVEV. V sheds 2 bases and J sheds 3 bases, leaving 14 bases between their ends. The CDR3 sequence holds 15 residues, the cysteine and phenylalanine included. The retained sequence is limited to the CDR3, 45 bases, with the frame set at the first base. Read against the paper, the sample's time point label means: about 28 days (+/-7) after the second vaccine dose. AZD1222 recipients with second doses at about 4 weeks or about 12 weeks were pooled, because spike-specific TCR depth and breadth did not differ between schedules. Vaccinee samples came from UK trials COV001 and COV002, including a single-blind randomized controlled phase 2/3 trial of AZD1222 (ChAdOx1 nCoV-19) in healthy adults. For TCRbeta chain sequencing, PBMC samples were collected from trial participants at day 0 and at day 28 after the second dose. The CDR3 regions of human TCRbeta chains were subjected to immunosequencing. On the study's bioinformatics: TCRs in the repertoires were compared against a reference library of SARS-CoV-2-specific TCRs that had been generated with the MIRA antigen-specificity platform. Breadth meant the fraction of unique TCRs that were SARS-CoV-2-associated, whereas depth meant the fraction of total T cells that were SARS-CoV-2-associated. Each spike-specific TCR was assigned to its reactive spike region and to a CD4 or CD8 class using the MIRA data. Log10-transformed breadth and depth values were compared by one-way ANOVA with Sidak's multiple comparisons tests. TCRdb provides this immuneACCESS table in a form limited to in-frame rearrangements. Some clones are lacking; in checked studies, under half of them reflect an unresolved V gene, and why the rest are absent is not known. The D gene and trimming were derived from the DNA, and the V and J assignments and clone size from that table. The sample yields approximately 93,000 clones; around nine tenths were counted once. 5.3% of the sample is in the top ten clones.

The V and J genes are TRBV27 and TRBJ2-7; TRBD1 is perhaps the D gene, given 5 matching bases. The receptor comes from an adult who received the AZD1222 COVID-19 vaccine. Sequencing used peripheral blood, obtained 28 days after the second AZD1222 dose. CDR3 sequence: CASSLRQGWGYEQYF. The nucleotides are TGTGCCAGCAGTTTACGGCAGGGCTGGGGCTACGAGCAGTACTTC.